This T cell receptor (beta chain) appears in the sequencing data of a study of radiation and T cells in renal cell carcinoma. Time point here: blood 2 weeks post-SBRT. This sample's treatment: 15 Gy SBRT to primary tumor, nephrectomy 4 weeks later. The CDR3 runs 16 residues. V was pared by 1 base and J by 3 bases, with 12 bases between. Germline V lookup: CDR1 MGHRA, CDR2 YSYEKL. The protocol was immunoSEQ multiplex PCR, while the TCRdb copy is restricted to in-frame clones and leaves out a portion. The sample carries roughly 140,000 clones, about 87% recorded once. The sequenced sample was blood, obtained from a patient whose treatment included radiotherapy and nephrectomy. The V gene is TRBV4-1, the J gene TRBJ1-4, with a tentative D call TRBD1 (5 bases). This receptor was identified in a woman in her forties or fifties with renal cell carcinoma. The CDR3 bases are TGCGCCAGCAGCCAAGGGGGTCGGGGGGCTAATGAAAAACTGTTTTTT. This translates into CASSQGGRGANEKLFF.